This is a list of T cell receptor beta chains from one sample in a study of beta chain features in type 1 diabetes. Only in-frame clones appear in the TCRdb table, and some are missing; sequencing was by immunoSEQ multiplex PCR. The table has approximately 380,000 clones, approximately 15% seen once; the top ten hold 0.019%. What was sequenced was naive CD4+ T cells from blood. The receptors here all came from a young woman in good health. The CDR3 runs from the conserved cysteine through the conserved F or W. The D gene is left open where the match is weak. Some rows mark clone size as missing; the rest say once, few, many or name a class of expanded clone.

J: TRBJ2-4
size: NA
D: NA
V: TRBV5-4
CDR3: CASSSRYRAKNIQYF
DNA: TGTGCCAGCAGCTCCCGGTACAGAGCCAAAAACATTCAGTACTTC

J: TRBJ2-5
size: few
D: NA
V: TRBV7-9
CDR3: CASIPGLQLETQYF
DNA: TGTGCCAGCATCCCGGGACTCCAACTCGAGACCCAGTACTTC

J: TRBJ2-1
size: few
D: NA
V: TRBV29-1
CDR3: CSVEDLYNEQFF
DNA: TGCAGCGTTGAAGATCTGTACAATGAGCAGTTCTTC

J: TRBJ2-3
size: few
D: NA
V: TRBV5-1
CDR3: CASSRSTSTDTQYF
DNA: TGCGCCAGCAGCCGAAGCACCAGCACAGATACGCAGTATTTT

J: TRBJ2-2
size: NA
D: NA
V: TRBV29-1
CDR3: CSVPREVTGELFF
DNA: TGCAGCGTCCCCAGGGAGGTCACCGGGGAGCTGTTTTTT

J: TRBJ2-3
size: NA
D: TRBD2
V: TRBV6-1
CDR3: CASRPGGAGDTQYF
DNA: TGTGCCAGCCGCCCGGGGGGGGCAGGGGATACGCAGTATTTT

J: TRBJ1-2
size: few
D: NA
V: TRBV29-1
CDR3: CSVEKGLYGYTF
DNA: TGCAGCGTTGAAAAGGGACTCTATGGCTACACCTTC

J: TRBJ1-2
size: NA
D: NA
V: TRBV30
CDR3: CAWGSLYGYTF
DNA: TGTGCCTGGGGCAGTCTTTATGGCTACACCTTC

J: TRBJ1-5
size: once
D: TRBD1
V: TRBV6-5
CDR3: CASRPGQVNQPQHF
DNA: TGTGCCAGCAGGCCGGGACAGGTGAATCAGCCCCAGCATTTT

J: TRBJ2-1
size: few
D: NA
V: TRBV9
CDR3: CASSVVGRDYNEQFF
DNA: TGTGCCAGCAGCGTAGTCGGGAGAGACTACAATGAGCAGTTCTTC

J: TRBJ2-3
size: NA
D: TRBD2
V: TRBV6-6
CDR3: CATLAGGPTDTQYF
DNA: TGTGCCACCCTAGCGGGAGGGCCTACAGATACGCAGTATTTT

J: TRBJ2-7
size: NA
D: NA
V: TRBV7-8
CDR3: CASSLARSGTYEQYF
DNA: TGTGCCAGCAGCTTAGCGCGTTCGGGTACCTACGAGCAGTACTTC

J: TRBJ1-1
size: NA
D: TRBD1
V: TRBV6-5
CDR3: CASSHTGGGTEAFF
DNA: TGTGCCAGCAGCCACACAGGGGGGGGTACTGAAGCTTTCTTT

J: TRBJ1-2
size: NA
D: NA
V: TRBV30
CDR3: CAWSGTVIYGYTF
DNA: TGTGCCTGGAGTGGGACAGTGATCTATGGCTACACCTTC

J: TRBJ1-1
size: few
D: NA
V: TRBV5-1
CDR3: CASSLIEGGAEAFF
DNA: TGCGCCAGCAGCTTGATAGAGGGAGGCGCTGAAGCTTTCTTT

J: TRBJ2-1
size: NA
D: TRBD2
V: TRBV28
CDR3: CASSLGLAGFVNEQFF
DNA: TGTGCCAGCAGTCTAGGGCTAGCGGGATTCGTCAATGAGCAGTTCTTC

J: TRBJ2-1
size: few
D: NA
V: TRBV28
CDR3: CASSSRGAHEHFF
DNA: TGTGCCAGCAGCTCCCGGGGGGCACATGAGCATTTCTTC

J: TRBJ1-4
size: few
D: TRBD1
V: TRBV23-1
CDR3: CASSPTGVNEKLFF
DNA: TGCGCCAGCAGCCCTACAGGGGTTAATGAAAAACTGTTTTTT

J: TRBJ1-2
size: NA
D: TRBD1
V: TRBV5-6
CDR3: CASSLRGHYGYTF
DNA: TGTGCCAGCAGCTTGAGGGGGCACTATGGCTACACCTTC

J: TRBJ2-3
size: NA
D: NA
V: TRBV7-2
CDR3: CASSPSLTDTQYF
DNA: TGTGCCAGCAGCCCTTCCCTCACAGATACGCAGTATTTT

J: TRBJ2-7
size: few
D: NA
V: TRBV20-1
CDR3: CSGDSPYEQYF
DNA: TGCAGTGGAGACAGCCCCTACGAGCAGTACTTC

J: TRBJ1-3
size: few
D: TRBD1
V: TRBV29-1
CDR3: CSVRTGTNSGNTIYF
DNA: TGCAGCGTGCGGACAGGGACCAACTCTGGAAACACCATATATTTT

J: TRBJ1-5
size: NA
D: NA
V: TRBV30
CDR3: CAWSVGQPQHF
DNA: TGTGCCTGGAGTGTTGGCCAGCCCCAGCATTTT

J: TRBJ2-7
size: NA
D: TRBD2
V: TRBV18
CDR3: CASSSTLTSGTYEQYF
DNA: TGTGCCAGCTCGTCGACATTGACTAGCGGTACCTACGAGCAGTACTTC

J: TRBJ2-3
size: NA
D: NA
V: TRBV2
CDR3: CASSEGTPRSTDTQYF
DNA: TGTGCCAGCAGTGAAGGGACACCTCGAAGCACAGATACGCAGTATTTT

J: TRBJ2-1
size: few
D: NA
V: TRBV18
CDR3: CASSPPSMDEQFF
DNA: TGTGCCAGCTCACCACCGAGTATGGATGAGCAGTTCTTC

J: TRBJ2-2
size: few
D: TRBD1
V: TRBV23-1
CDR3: CASSPDRPYGELFF
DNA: TGCGCCAGCAGTCCGGACAGGCCGTACGGGGAGCTGTTTTTT

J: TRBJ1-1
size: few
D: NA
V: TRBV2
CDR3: CASRTDRTEAFF
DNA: TGTGCCAGCAGGACTGACCGTACTGAAGCTTTCTTT

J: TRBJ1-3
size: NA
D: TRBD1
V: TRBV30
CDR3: CARDSRKGNTIYF
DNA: TGTGCCCGGGACAGTCGAAAGGGAAACACCATATATTTT

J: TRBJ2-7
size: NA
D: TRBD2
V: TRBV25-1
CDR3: CASSDPGLAGGREEQYF
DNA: TGTGCCAGCAGTGATCCGGGACTAGCGGGAGGCCGCGAGGAGCAGTACTTC

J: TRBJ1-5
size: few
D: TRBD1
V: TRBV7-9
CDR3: CASSFGTDRGNNQPQHF
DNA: TGTGCCAGCAGCTTTGGGACGGACAGGGGGAACAATCAGCCCCAGCATTTT

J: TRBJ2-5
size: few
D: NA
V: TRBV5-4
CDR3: CASSLDGREETQYF
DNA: TGTGCCAGCAGCTTGGACGGGAGAGAAGAGACCCAGTACTTC

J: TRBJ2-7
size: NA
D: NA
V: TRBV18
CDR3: CASSPAGNSYEQYF
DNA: TGTGCCAGCTCACCAGCGGGGAACTCCTACGAGCAGTACTTC

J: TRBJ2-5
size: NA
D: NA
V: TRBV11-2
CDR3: CASSLVRGRGETQYF
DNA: TGTGCCAGCAGCTTAGTCAGGGGTAGGGGAGAGACCCAGTACTTC

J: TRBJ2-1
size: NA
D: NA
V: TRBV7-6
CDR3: CASSFSSYNEQFF
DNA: TGTGCCAGCAGCTTTAGCTCCTACAATGAGCAGTTCTTC

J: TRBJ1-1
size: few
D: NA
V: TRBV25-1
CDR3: CASTEMRNTEAFF
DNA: TGTGCCAGCACCGAGATGAGGAACACTGAAGCTTTCTTT

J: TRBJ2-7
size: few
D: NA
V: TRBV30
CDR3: CAWSGSGGEQYF
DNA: TGTGCCTGGAGTGGTTCAGGAGGCGAGCAGTACTTC

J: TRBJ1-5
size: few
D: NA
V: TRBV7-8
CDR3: CASSVGQLSNQPQHF
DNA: TGTGCCAGCAGCGTCGGACAGCTTAGCAATCAGCCCCAGCATTTT

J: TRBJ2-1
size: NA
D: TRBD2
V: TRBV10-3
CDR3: CAISGTSGKTGNEQFF
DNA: TGTGCCATCAGCGGGACTAGCGGGAAAACGGGCAATGAGCAGTTCTTC

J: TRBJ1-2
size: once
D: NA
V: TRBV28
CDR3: CASSLQGVGYTF
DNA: TGTGCCAGCAGTTTACAGGGCGTTGGCTACACCTTC

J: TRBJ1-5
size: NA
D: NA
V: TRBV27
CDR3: CASSLPSQPQHF
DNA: TGTGCCAGCAGTTTGCCCAGTCAGCCCCAGCATTTT

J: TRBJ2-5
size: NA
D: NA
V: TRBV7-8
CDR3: CASSLRLGGQETQYF
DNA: TGTGCCAGCAGCTTGAGACTAGGAGGGCAAGAGACCCAGTACTTC